This record covers a single T cell receptor (beta chain). Its antigen is unidentified. This CDR3 is 12 amino acids long. The sample originates from a study of regulatory and conventional T cells in RAG deficiency. Genomic DNA came from blood conventional CD4+ T cells gated CD25-low CD127-high. Some clones are missing from TCRdb's copy, which holds only in-frame ones; the method was immunoSEQ multiplex PCR. The sample shows approximately 35,000 clones, about 78% of them seen only once. Findings of the study overall: Patient subsets had shorter CDR3s; Omenn Treg-Tconv overlap exceeded 85%. In Omenn syndrome, sorted "Tregs" may be peripherally activated cells.

These data were also reused for a study on regulatory T cells. This second study notes: Primers: 52 TRBV forward and 13 TRBJ reverse.

Source material: CD4+ effector T cells sorted from blood. This receptor was obtained from a human donor in good health. The J gene is TRBJ2-4, the V gene TRBV21-1; the table assigns TRBD2, which was not confirmed against the DNA. TRBV21-1 is marked as a pseudogene. The CDR3 protein is CASSQGLNIQYF. In DNA form, the CDR3 reads TGTGCCAGCAGCCAAGGTCTAAACATTCAGTACTTC.